Below are 15 T cell receptor beta chains sequenced from a single sample in a study of shared clonotypes between healthy human individuals. The repertoire was sequenced with immunoSEQ multiplex PCR; TCRdb's copy has only in-frame clones and lacks some. The repertoire has about 550,000 clones, 95% of them found once; the top ten carry 0.1% to 0.11%. Naive CD8 cells were CD45RO-negative, positively selected for CCR7, excluding terminally differentiated effector memory CD45RA+ cells. Sequencing was carried out using naive CD8+ T cells sorted from blood. These receptors were taken from a woman aged 25 to 45 in good health.

This clone has only one observation. V gene TRBV9 combines with J gene TRBJ2-7; D is possibly TRBD1 (6 bases). Trimming stripped 4 bases from V and 3 bases from J, with 14 bases between. CDR1 and CDR2 from the germline V gene are SGDLS and YYNGEE. CDR3 length: 14 amino acids. The CDR3 protein is CASSSRTDFYEQYF. The CDR3 bases are TGTGCCAGCAGCTCGAGGACAGACTTCTACGAGCAGTACTTC.

This chain connects TRBV28 to TRBJ2-1, with a possible D match to TRBD2 (5 bases). V was shortened by 4 bases and J by 3 bases, with 19 bases between the two germline ends. This CDR3 region has 17 residues. The germline gives CDR1 MDHEN, CDR2 SYDVKM. The CDR3 region is CASSSPMRVTNYNEQFF. DNA for the CDR3: TGTGCCAGCAGTTCCCCTATGAGGGTCACGAACTACAATGAGCAGTTCTTC.

Points on this clone: Distinct nucleotide sequences in the sample also encode this CDR3. The chain combines TRBV27 with TRBJ1-5, with D tentatively TRBD1 (6 bases). This CDR3 spans 14 amino acids. V was clipped by 2 bases and J by 6 bases, with 11 bases between them. Looked up from germline, CDR1 is MNHEY and CDR2 is SMNVEV (reference sequence). The CDR3 protein is CASSLGGAGQPQHF. In DNA, the CDR3 is TGTGCCAGCAGTTTAGGGGGGGCCGGTCAGCCCCAGCATTTT.

The V gene is TRBV7-8, the J gene TRBJ2-7; 8 bases are a match to TRBD1. CDR1 is SGHVS and CDR2 is FQNEAQ in the germline V gene. The CDR3 is made up of 14 amino acids. Trimming at V came to 1 base and at J to 6 bases, leaving 5 bases not matched to a gene. The CDR3 DNA reads TGTGCCAGCAGCTTAGACGAGACAGGGGTCGAGCAGTACTTC. Translated, it gives CASSLDETGVEQYF.

V usage is TRBV5-6 and J usage is TRBJ2-1, with TRBD1 matching 7 bases. Per the germline V gene, CDR1 is SGHDT and CDR2 is YYEEEE. J was trimmed by 6 bases and V by 5 bases; bases with no gene match: 14. CDR3 size: 16 residues. CDR3 sequence: CASRRAAGTVRNEQFF. The DNA of the CDR3 is TGTGCCAGCAGGAGGGCCGCCGGGACAGTCCGCAATGAGCAGTTCTTC.

The chain is built from TRBV9 and TRBJ2-5, with D maybe TRBD2 (5 bases). CDR3 length equals 14 residues. Looked up from germline, CDR1 is SGDLS and CDR2 is YYNGEE. With 0 bases removed from V and 3 bases from J, the gap between germline ends came to 9 bases. The CDR3 DNA follows: TGTGCCAGCAGCGTAGATCAGAGGGAAGAGACCCAGTACTTC. It specifies CASSVDQREETQYF.

The chain joins TRBV4-1 to TRBJ2-1; 7 bases agree with TRBD1. This CDR3 is built from 16 residues. Germline V gene sequence: CDR1 MGHRA, CDR2 YSYEKL. The trim removed 6 bases at V and 4 bases at J, leaving 12 bases unmatched. CDR3 bases: TGCGCCAGCAGTTATAGGGGACAGAGGAGTTACAATGAGCAGTTCTTC. This translates into CASSYRGQRSYNEQFF.

This chain links TRBV2 with TRBJ1-1; tentatively, D is TRBD1 (5 bases). The CDR3 length is 15 residues. The V gene lost 4 bases and the J gene lost 0 bases, with 12 bases spanning the gap. Per germline, CDR1 SNHLY and CDR2 FYNNEI. CDR3 amino acids: CASSGSQGMNTEAFF. The DNA of the CDR3 is TGTGCCAGCAGTGGGTCTCAGGGCATGAACACTGAAGCTTTCTTT.

Only a few counts were recorded for this clone. The chain carries TRBV19 and TRBJ1-1, with D perhaps matching TRBD1 (6 bases). The V gene's germline CDR1 is LNHDA and CDR2 SQIVND (reference sequence). V gave up 3 bases and J gave up 7 bases, with 9 bases separating them. This CDR3 has 12 amino acids. The CDR3 is CASSIDRNEAFF. The CDR3 bases are TGTGCCAGTAGTATTGACAGGAATGAAGCTTTCTTT.

The V gene is TRBV28, the J gene TRBJ2-2, with a possible D match to TRBD1 (5 bases). V shed 2 bases and J shed 3 bases, with 7 bases lying between them. Germline V lookup: CDR1 MDHEN, CDR2 SYDVKM. The CDR3 consists of 14 residues. CDR3: CASSLRTYTGELFF. In DNA form, the CDR3 reads TGTGCCAGCAGTTTACGGACATACACCGGGGAGCTGTTTTTT. Drawing the rest from reference TRBV28 and TRBJ2-2, the complete variable domain is DVKVTQSSRYLVKRTGEKVFLECVQDMDHENMFWYRQDPGLGLRLIYFSYDVKMKEKGDIPEGYSVSREKKERFSLILESASTNQTSMYLCASSLRTYTGELFFGEGSRLTVL.

The chain carries TRBV13 and TRBJ2-7, with 12 bases aligning to TRBD2. This CDR3 region has 14 residues. V was pared by 6 bases and J by 8 bases, with 8 bases of the junction left unmatched. Germline CDR1 reads PRHDT; CDR2 reads FYEKMQ (reference sequence). CDR3 protein: CASSYPGLAGQQYF. CDR3 sequence (DNA): TGTGCCAGCAGTTATCCGGGACTAGCGGGCCAGCAGTACTTC.

The chain combines TRBV6-5 with TRBJ2-1, with a possible D match to TRBD2 (5 bases). This CDR3 spans 13 amino acids. The germline V and J ends were trimmed by 6 bases and 12 bases, with 18 bases remaining between them. Germline lookup yields CDR1 MNHEY and CDR2 SVGAGI. The DNA for the CDR3 is TGTGCCAGCAGACGGACTTCTGGCCTTTGGCAGTTCTTC. Its translation is CASRRTSGLWQFF.

The V and J genes are TRBV27 and TRBJ1-1; D is unresolved. V was shortened by 4 bases and J by 2 bases, with 14 bases between the two germline ends. The V gene's germline CDR1 is MNHEY and CDR2 SMNVEV (reference sequence). This CDR3 region has 15 residues. CDR3 nucleotides: TGTGCCAGCAGTTCAACTTTAGGGTTTAACACTGAAGCTTTCTTT. It is translated as CASSSTLGFNTEAFF.

The chain carries TRBV7-2 and TRBJ1-3; 7 bases are shared with TRBD1. Germline values: CDR1 SGHTA, CDR2 FQGNSA. V lost 1 base and J lost 4; bases outside the gene matches: 4. CDR3 length: 15 residues. CDR3 nucleotide sequence: TGTGCCAGCAGCTTAGTACAGGGGCCAGGAAACACCATATATTTT. It is translated as CASSLVQGPGNTIYF. Supplemented by reference TRBV7-2 and TRBJ1-3, the full variable domain reads GAGVSQSPSNKVTEKGKDVELRCDPISGHTALYWYRQSLGQGLEFLIYFQGNSAPDKSGLPSDRFSAERTGGSVSTLTIQRTQQEDSAVYLCASSLVQGPGNTIYFGEGSWLTVV.

This chain joins TRBV5-1 and TRBJ2-5; TRBD1 or TRBD2 may be the D gene (5 bases each). The DNA end favors TRBJ2-7, so the J call may be wrong. The CDR3 consists of 16 residues. Germline lookup yields CDR1 SGHRS and CDR2 YFSETQ. CDR3 nucleotide sequence: TGCGCCAGCAGCTTGGATGGACGAGAGGGACCCTACGAGCAGTACTTC. Amino acids: CASSLDGREGPYEQYF.